This TCR beta chain was sequenced during a study of human T cells and chemical hapten exposure. Points from the study as a whole: Expanded TCRs formed significantly more large CDR3 similarity clusters than controls.

In regard to this clonotype: Antigen specificity is unknown.

Trimming cost V 4 bases and J 0 bases, with 15 bases left between them. Germline V gene lookup returns CDR1 LGHNA and CDR2 YNFKEQ. The CDR3 contains 16 residues. One entry per CDR3 protein results from TCRdb running MiXCR on the RACE reads. The sample contains just under 350,000 distinct CDR3 sequences, roughly 6.9% of which appear only once. Time point of the sample: patch test 1, 2 weeks after DPC sensitization. Treatment described: therapeutic diphenylcyclopropenone sensitization with weekly scalp DPC. This clonotype originated in a young woman with alopecia areata. Some clones in this sample may be carry-over from other donors' samples. The chain employs TRBV4-2 and TRBJ1-1; no definite D call. The sequencing used whole blood, collected in connection with sensitization to the hapten diphenylcyclopropenone (DPC). In DNA, the CDR3 is TGTGCCAGCAGCCGGCCACCTCTCACAGTGAACACTGAAGCTTTCTTT. Encoded protein: CASSRPPLTVNTEAFF.